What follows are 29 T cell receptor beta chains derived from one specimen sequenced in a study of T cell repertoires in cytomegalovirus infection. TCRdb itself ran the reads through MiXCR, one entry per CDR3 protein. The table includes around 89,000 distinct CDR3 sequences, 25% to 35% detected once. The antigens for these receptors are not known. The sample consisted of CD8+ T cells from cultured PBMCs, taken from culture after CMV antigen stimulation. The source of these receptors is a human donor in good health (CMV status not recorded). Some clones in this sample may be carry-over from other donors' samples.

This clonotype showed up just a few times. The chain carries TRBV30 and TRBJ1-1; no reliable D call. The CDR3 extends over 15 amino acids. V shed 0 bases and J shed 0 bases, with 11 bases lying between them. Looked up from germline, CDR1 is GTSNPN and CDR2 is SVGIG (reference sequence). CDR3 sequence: CAWSVWGSMNTEAFF. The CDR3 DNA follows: TGTGCCTGGAGTGTGTGGGGATCAATGAACACTGAAGCTTTCTTT.

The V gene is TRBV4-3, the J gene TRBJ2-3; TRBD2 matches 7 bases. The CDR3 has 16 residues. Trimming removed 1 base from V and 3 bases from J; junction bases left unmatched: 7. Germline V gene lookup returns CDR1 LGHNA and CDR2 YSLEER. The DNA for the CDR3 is TGCGCCAGCAGCCAAGTGCGGGGACTATCAACAGATACGCAGTATTTT. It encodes CASSQVRGLSTDTQYF.

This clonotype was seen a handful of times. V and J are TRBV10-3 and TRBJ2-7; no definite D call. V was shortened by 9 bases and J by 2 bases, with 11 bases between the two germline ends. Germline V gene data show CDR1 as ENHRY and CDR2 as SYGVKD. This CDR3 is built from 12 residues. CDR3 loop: CAINDQTYEQYF. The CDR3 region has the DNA TGTGCCATAAACGATCAAACCTACGAGCAGTACTTC.

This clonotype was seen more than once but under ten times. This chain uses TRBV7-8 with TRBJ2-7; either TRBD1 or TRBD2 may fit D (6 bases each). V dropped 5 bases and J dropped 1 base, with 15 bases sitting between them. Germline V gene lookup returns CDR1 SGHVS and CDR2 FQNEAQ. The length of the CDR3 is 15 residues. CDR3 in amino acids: CASSPGAGRSYEQYF. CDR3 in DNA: TGTGCCAGCAGCCCAGGGGCGGGGCGTTCCTACGAGCAGTACTTC.

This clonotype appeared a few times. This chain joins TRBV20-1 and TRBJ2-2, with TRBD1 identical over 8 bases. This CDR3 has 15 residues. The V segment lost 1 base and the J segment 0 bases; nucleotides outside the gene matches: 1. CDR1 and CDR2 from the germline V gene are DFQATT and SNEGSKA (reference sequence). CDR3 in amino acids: CSARGDRSNTGELFF. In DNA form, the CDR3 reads TGCAGTGCTAGAGGGGACAGGTCGAACACCGGGGAGCTGTTTTTT.

The CDR3 is CASSFIGDDGELFF. The CDR3, as DNA: TGTGCCAGCAGTTTTATCGGGGACGACGGGGAGCTGTTTTTT. The rearrangement links TRBV27 to TRBJ2-2, with D perhaps being TRBD1 or TRBD2 (5 bases each). The CDR3 runs 14 residues. Trimming stripped 3 bases from V and 7 bases from J, with 12 bases between. Germline CDR1 reads MNHEY; CDR2 reads SMNVEV (reference sequence).

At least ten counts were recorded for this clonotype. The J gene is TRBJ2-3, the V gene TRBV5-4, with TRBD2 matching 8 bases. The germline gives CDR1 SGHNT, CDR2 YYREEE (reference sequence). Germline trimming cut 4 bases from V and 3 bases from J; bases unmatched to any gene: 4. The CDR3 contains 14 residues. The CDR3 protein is CASSPGGGTDTQYF. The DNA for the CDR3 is TGTGCCAGCAGCCCCGGCGGGGGGACAGATACGCAGTATTTT.

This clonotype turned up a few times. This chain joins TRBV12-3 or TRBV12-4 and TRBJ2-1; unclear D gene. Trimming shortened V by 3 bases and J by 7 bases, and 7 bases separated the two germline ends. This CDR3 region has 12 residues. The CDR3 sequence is CASSFPRNEQFF. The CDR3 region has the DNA TGTGCCAGCAGTTTCCCCCGGAATGAGCAGTTCTTC.

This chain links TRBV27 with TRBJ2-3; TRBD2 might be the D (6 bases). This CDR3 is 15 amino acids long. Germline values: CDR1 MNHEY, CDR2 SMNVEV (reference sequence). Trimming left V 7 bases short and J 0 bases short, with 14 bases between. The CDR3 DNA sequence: TGTGCCAGCATGCGGGTAGCGGCAAGCACAGATACGCAGTATTTT. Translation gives CASMRVAASTDTQYF.

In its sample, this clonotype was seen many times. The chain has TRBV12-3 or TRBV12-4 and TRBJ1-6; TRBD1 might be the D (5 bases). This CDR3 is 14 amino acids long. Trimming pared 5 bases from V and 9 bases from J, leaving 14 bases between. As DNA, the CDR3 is TGTGCCAGCAGTCAAGGGGTAGTCCCTTCACCCCTCCACTTT. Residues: CASSQGVVPSPLHF.

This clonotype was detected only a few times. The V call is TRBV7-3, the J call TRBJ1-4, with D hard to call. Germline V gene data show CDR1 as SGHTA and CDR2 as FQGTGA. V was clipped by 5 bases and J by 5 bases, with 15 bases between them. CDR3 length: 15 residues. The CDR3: CASSHPPHFNEKLFF. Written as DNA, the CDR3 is TGTGCCAGCAGCCACCCACCCCATTTCAATGAAAAACTGTTTTTT.

Here the CDR3 DNA reads TGCAGTGCTTACGACAGGGACGAGCAGTACTTC. Translating gives CSAYDRDEQYF. The chain combines TRBV20-1 with TRBJ2-7; 7 nucleotides match TRBD1. Germline V gene lookup returns CDR1 DFQATT and CDR2 SNEGSKA (reference sequence). The CDR3 totals 11 residues. V lost 5 bases, J lost 5 bases, and 3 bases stayed unmatched.

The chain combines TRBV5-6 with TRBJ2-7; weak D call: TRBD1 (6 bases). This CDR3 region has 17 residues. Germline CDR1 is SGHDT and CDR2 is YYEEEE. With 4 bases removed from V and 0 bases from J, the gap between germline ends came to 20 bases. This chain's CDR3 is CASSEDPTGQSSYEQYF. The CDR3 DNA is TGTGCCAGCAGCGAAGACCCGACGGGACAAAGCTCCTACGAGCAGTACTTC.

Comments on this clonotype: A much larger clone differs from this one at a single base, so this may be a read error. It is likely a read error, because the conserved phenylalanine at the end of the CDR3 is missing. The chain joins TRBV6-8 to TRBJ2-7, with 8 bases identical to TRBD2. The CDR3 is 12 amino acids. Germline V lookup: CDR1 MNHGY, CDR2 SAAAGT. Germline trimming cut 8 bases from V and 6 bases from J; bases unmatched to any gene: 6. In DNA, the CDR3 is TGTGCCAGCGCGGGGGGACAACTCGAGCAGTACCTC. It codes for CASAGGQLEQYL.

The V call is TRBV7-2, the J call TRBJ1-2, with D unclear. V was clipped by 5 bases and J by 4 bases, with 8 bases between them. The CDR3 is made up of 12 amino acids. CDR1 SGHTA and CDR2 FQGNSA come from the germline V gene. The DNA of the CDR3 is TGTGCCAGCAGCCCAAGCTCCTATGGCTACACCTTC. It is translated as CASSPSSYGYTF.

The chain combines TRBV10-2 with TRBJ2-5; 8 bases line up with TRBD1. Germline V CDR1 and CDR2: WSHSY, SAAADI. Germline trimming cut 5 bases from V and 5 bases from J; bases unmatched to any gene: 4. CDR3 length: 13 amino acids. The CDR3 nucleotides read TGCGCCAGCAGTCGACAGGGGACGGAGACCCAGTACTTC. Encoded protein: CASSRQGTETQYF.

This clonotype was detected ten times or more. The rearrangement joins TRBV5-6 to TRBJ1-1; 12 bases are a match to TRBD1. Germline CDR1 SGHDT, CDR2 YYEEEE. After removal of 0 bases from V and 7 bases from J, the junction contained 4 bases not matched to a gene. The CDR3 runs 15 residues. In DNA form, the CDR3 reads TGTGCCAGCAGCTTGGAGGGACAGGGGGCACTTGAAGCTTTCTTT. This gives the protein CASSLEGQGALEAFF. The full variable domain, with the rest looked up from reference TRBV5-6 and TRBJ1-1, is DAGVTQSPTHLIKTRGQQVTLRCSPKSGHDTVSWYQQALGQGPQFIFQYYEEEERQRGNFPDRFSGHQFPNYSSELNVNALLLGDSALYLCASSLEGQGALEAFFGQGTRLTVV.

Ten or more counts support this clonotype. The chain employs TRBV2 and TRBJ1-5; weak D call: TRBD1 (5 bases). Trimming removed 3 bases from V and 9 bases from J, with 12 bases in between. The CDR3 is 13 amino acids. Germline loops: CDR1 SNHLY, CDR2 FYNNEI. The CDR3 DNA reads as TGTGCCAGCAGTGATGGGGCGAGCGGGCCCCAGCATTTT. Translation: CASSDGASGPQHF.

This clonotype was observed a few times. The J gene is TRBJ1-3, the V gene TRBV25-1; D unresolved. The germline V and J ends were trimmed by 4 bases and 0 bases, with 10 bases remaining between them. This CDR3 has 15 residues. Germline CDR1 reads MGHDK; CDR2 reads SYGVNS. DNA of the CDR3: TGTGCCAGCAGTGCCGACCATATCTCTGGAAACACCATATATTTT. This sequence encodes CASSADHISGNTIYF.

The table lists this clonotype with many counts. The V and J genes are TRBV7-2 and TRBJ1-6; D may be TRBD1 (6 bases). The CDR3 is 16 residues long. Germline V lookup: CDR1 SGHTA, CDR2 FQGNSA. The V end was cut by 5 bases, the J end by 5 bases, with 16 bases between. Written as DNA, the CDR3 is TGTGCCAGCAGCCACTCCCCACAGGGAAATAATTCACCCCTCCACTTT. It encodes CASSHSPQGNNSPLHF.

CDR3 sequence: CASSQGPLPGNTIYF. In DNA form, the CDR3 reads TGCGCCAGCAGCCAAGGACCATTACCTGGAAACACCATATATTTT. The chain links TRBV4-1 to TRBJ1-3; D gene uncertain. Trimming removed 1 base from V and 2 bases from J, with 9 bases in between. This CDR3 contains 15 residues. Germline lookup yields CDR1 MGHRA and CDR2 YSYEKL.

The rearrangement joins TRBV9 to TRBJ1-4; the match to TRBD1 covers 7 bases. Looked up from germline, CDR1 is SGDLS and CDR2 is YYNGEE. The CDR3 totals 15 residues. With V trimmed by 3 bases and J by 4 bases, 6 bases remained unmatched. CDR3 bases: TGTGCCAGCAGCGCGAGTGGGACAGATAATGAAAAACTGTTTTTT. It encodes CASSASGTDNEKLFF.

The CDR3 nucleotides are TGTGCCAGCACCAAAGAGTACAATGAGCAGTTCTTC. It is translated as CASTKEYNEQFF. The chain recombines TRBV11-2 with TRBJ2-1; D gene uncertain. V was trimmed by 7 bases and J by 4 bases, leaving 8 bases between them. Germline assignment: CDR1 SGHAT and CDR2 FQNNGV. The CDR3 totals 12 residues. Full variable domain (rest looked up from reference TRBV11-2 and TRBJ2-1): EAGVAQSPRYKIIEKRQSVAFWCNPISGHATLYWYQQILGQGPKLLIQFQNNGVVDDSQLPKDRFSAERLKGVDSTLKIQPAKLEDSAVYLCASTKEYNEQFFGPGTRLTVL.

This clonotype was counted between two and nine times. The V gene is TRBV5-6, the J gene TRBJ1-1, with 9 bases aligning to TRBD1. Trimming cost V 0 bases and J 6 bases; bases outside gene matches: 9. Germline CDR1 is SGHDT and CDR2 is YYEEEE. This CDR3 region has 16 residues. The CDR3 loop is CASSLALTGGIAEAFF. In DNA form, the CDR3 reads TGTGCCAGCAGCTTGGCCTTAACAGGGGGCATCGCTGAAGCTTTCTTT.

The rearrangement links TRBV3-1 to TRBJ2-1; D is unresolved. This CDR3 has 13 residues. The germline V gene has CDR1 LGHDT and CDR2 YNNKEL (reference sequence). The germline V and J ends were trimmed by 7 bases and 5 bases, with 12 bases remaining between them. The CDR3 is CASKHWTDNEQFF. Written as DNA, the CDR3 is TGTGCCAGCAAGCATTGGACGGACAATGAGCAGTTCTTC.

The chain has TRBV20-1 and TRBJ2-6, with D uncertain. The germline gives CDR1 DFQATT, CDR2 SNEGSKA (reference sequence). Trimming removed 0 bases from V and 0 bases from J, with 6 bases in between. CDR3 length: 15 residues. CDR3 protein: CSARDGDSGANVLTF. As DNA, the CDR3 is TGCAGTGCTAGAGATGGGGACTCTGGGGCCAACGTCCTGACTTTC.

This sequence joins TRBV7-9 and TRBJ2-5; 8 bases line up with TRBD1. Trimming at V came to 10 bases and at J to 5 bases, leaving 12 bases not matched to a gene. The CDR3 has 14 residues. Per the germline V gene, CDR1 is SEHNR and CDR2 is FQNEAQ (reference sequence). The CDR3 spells CATFGTGLEETQYF. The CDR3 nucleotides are TGTGCCACCTTCGGGACAGGCCTTGAGGAGACCCAGTACTTC.

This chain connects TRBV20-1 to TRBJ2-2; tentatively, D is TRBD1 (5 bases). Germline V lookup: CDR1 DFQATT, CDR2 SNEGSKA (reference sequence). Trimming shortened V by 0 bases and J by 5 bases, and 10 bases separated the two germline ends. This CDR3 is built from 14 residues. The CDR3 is CSARDGHLTGELFF. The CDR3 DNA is TGCAGTGCTAGAGACGGACACTTAACCGGGGAGCTGTTTTTT.

CDR3 sequence: CASSSATTSNQPQHF. In DNA, the CDR3 is TGTGCCAGCAGTTCGGCAACCACTTCCAATCAGCCCCAGCATTTT. The V call is TRBV6-6, the J call TRBJ1-5; no reliable D call. Germline V lookup: CDR1 MNHNY, CDR2 SVGAGI (reference sequence). V was cut by 4 bases and J by 3 bases, with 13 bases left in between. CDR3 length: 15 amino acids.